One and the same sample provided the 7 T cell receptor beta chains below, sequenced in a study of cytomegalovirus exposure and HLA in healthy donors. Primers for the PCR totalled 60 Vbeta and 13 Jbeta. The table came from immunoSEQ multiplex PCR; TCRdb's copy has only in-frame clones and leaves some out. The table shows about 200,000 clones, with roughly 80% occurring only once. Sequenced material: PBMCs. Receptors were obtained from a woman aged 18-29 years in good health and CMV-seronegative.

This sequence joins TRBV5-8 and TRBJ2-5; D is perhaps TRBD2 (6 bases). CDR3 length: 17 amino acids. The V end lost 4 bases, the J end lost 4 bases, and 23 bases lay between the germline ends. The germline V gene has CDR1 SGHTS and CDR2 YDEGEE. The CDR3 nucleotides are TGTGCCAGCAGCAAGGGACTTAAATTCTGGGTTCTAGAGACCCAGTACTTC. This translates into CASSKGLKFWVLETQYF. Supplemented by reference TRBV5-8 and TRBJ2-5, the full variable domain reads EAGVTQSPTHLIKTRGQQATLRCSPISGHTSVYWYQQALGLGLQFLLWYDEGEERNRGNFPPRFSGRQFPNYSSELNVNALELEDSALYLCASSKGLKFWVLETQYFGPGTRLLVL.

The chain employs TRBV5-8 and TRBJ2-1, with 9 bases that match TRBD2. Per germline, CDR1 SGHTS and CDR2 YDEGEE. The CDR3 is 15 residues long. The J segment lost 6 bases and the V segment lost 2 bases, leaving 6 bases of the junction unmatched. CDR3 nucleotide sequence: TGTGCCAGCAGCTTCTCACTAGCGGGTAGCAATGAGCAGTTCTTC. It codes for CASSFSLAGSNEQFF.

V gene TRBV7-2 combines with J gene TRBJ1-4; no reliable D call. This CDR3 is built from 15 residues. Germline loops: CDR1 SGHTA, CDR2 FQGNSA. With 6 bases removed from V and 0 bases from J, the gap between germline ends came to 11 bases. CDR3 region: CASRPGSATNEKLFF. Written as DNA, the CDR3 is TGTGCCAGCAGGCCCGGGAGTGCAACTAATGAAAAACTGTTTTTT.

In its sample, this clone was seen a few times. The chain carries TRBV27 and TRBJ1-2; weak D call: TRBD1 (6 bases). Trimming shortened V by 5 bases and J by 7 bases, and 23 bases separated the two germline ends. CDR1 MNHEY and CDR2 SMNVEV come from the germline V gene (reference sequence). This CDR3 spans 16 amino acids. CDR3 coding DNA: TGTGCCAGCAGTCCACTCCAAATGGCCAGGGGAATTGGCTACACCTTC. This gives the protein CASSPLQMARGIGYTF.

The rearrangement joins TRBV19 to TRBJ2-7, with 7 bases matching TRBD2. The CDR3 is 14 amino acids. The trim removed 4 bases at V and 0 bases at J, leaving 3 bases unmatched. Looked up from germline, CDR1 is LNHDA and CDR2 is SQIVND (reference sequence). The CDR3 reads CASSRGGHSYEQYF. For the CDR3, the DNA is TGTGCCAGTAGTAGGGGAGGGCACTCCTACGAGCAGTACTTC.

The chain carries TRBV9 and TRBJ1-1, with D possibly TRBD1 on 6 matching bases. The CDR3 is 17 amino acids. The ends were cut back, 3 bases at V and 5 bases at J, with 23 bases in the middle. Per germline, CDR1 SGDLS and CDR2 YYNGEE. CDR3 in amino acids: CASSARGAGGQGTEAFF. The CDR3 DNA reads TGTGCCAGCAGCGCGAGGGGGGCGGGAGGCCAGGGTACTGAAGCTTTCTTT.

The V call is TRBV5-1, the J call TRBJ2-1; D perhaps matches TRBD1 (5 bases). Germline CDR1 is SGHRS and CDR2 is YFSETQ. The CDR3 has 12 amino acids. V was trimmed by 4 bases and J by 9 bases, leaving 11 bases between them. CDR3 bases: TGCGCCAGCAGCACGCAGGGTGGTGAGCAGTTCTTC. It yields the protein CASSTQGGEQFF.